What follows are 5 T cell receptor beta chains derived from one specimen sequenced in a study of blood T cells in healthy people across ages. A second PCR, run for roughly 7 to 12 cycles, used a sample-barcoded 5' primer plus a J-beta primer mix. In TCRdb, the 5' RACE reads were re-called with MiXCR into one record per CDR3 protein. The table shows 1.5 million to 2 million distinct CDR3 sequences, with around 48% occurring only once. Material for sequencing was blood. The receptors were gathered from a woman between 40 and 50 years old in good health.

The chain recombines TRBV28 with TRBJ2-3, with 7 nucleotides matching TRBD2. The CDR3 contains 15 residues. Looked up from germline, CDR1 is MDHEN and CDR2 is SYDVKM. V trimming: 5 bases; J trimming: 3 bases; junction bases outside the gene matches: 8. The CDR3 is CASSLPGLTTDTQYF. CDR3 in DNA: TGTGCCAGCAGTCTACCGGGACTAACAACAGATACGCAGTATTTT.

In this sample, this clonotype turned up a few times. The V call is TRBV20-1, the J call TRBJ2-7; possible D gene TRBD1, 5 bases. Trimming took 8 bases from V and 2 from J, leaving 22 bases between them. CDR1 DFQATT and CDR2 SNEGSKA come from the germline V gene (reference sequence). This CDR3 is built from 15 residues. CDR3 coding DNA: TGCAGTACTAACCCCTCCGACAGAATAGCCTACGAGCAGTACTTC. Protein product: CSTNPSDRIAYEQYF.

Of note for this clonotype: A read error may produce the germline difference seen at one junction end. The chain combines TRBV3-1 with TRBJ1-2, with D unclear. Per the germline V gene, CDR1 is LGHDT and CDR2 is YNNKEL (reference sequence). There are 14 residues in the CDR3. CDR3 bases: TGTGCTAGCAGCGACGGGCAGATCCTCTATGGCTACACCTTC. It encodes CASSDGQILYGYTF.

The V call is TRBV20-1, the J call TRBJ1-1; the D gene is possibly TRBD1 (5 bases). In germline, CDR1 is DFQATT, CDR2 SNEGSKA (reference sequence). Trimming pared 6 bases from V and 0 bases from J, leaving 14 bases between. This CDR3 is built from 14 residues. Written as DNA, the CDR3 is TGCAGTGCCCGAGGGGAGGGGATGAACACTGAAGCTTTCTTT. Translation gives CSARGEGMNTEAFF.

CDR3 loop: CASRPWIGQPLSEGYTF. The CDR3 nucleotides read TGTGCCAGCAGACCCTGGATAGGACAGCCCTTATCGGAGGGCTACACCTTC. The chain combines TRBV12-3 or TRBV12-4 with TRBJ1-2, with a weak D call TRBD1 (6 bases). The CDR3 has 17 amino acids. With 6 bases removed from V and 8 bases from J, the gap between germline ends came to 28 bases.